In its sample, the clone carrying this TCR beta chain was seen a few times. The repertoire was sequenced with immunoSEQ multiplex PCR; TCRdb's copy has only in-frame clones and lacks some. The profile shows around 15,000 clones, around 93% of them singletons. The record originates from a study of OX40 agonist ivuxolimab in advanced cancers. The J segment lost 6 bases and the V segment lost 6 bases, leaving 7 bases of the junction unmatched. Germline CDR1 is MNHNY and CDR2 is SVGAGI (reference sequence). The CDR3 has 15 amino acids. This chain uses TRBV6-6 with TRBJ2-3, with 12 bases identical to TRBD2. The clonotype was recovered from an adult with an advanced solid tumor such as melanoma, head and neck, liver or kidney cancer. Sequenced here: CD4+ or CD8+ T cells sorted from blood, sampled in a trial of the OX40 agonist ivuxolimab. The CDR3 coding sequence is TGTGCCAGCAGCTTACTAGCGGGGGGCGGGGATACGCAGTATTTT. Amino acids: CASSLLAGGGDTQYF.